These T cell receptor beta chains were read from a single sample in a study of blood T cell repertoires in COVID-19. The repertoire was sequenced with immunoSEQ multiplex PCR; TCRdb's copy has only in-frame clones and lacks some. The repertoire holds about 160,000 clones, with 75% to 85% as singletons. The sample consisted of peripheral blood. The receptors were gathered from a woman aged 55-69 years with COVID-19, enrolled during active disease. Both conserved end residues are part of each CDR3. Fields, in order: D gene, clone size, V gene, J gene, CDR3 DNA, CDR3 protein. D genes are given only for firm matches. The size field is filled for only some rows; it gives once, few, many or a size class.

>TRBD2|-|TRBV3-1/TRBV3-2|TRBJ2-1
TGTGCCAGCCGGGCGGGGGGGCTCTACAATGAGCAGTTCTTC
CASRAGGLYNEQFF
>-|-|TRBV6-6|TRBJ1-1
TGTGCCAGCAGGTTTAGTGACACTGAAGCTTTCTTT
CASRFSDTEAFF
>TRBD1|few|TRBV20-1|TRBJ1-1
TGCAGCGTACAGGGGACTGAAGCTTTCTTT
CSVQGTEAFF
>TRBD2|-|TRBV6-5|TRBJ2-3
TGTGCCAGCAGTTCCCTCGGGGGGAGCACAGATACGCAGTATTTT
CASSSLGGSTDTQYF
>-|-|TRBV6-1|TRBJ1-2
TGTGCCAGCAGTGAACGGCCATGGGGAGGATCCAACTATGGCTACACCTTC
CASSERPWGGSNYGYTF
>-|few|TRBV9|TRBJ2-5
TGTGCCAGCAGCGTAGGTCGTCGAGGGGGAGCTCAAGAGACCCAGTACTTC
CASSVGRRGGAQETQYF
>-|-|TRBV6-2/TRBV6-3|TRBJ1-1
TGTGCCAGCAGTTCGGAGGGATGGACTGAAGCTTTCTTT
CASSSEGWTEAFF
>-|-|TRBV6-5|TRBJ1-5
TGTGCCAGCAACCTAGGCAGGGCTAGCAATCAGCCCCAGCATTTT
CASNLGRASNQPQHF
>-|-|TRBV6-4|TRBJ2-2
TGTGCCAGCAGTGACCTGTCCGGGGAGCTGTTTTTT
CASSDLSGELFF
>TRBD1|-|TRBV18|TRBJ1-2
TGTGCCAGCTCACCACGCCAGGGGGCGGTTGGCTACACCTTC
CASSPRQGAVGYTF
>-|-|TRBV4-1|TRBJ1-2
TGCGCCAGCAGCCAACAGGGCCTCTGGGGCTACACCTTC
CASSQQGLWGYTF
>-|-|TRBV6-2/TRBV6-3|TRBJ1-3
TGTGCCAGCAGTTATGCCGGCTCTGGAAACACCATATATTTT
CASSYAGSGNTIYF
>-|once|TRBV5-1|TRBJ1-6
TGCGCCAGCAGCTTGGGGGACACCAATTCACCCCTCCACTTT
CASSLGDTNSPLHF
>-|-|TRBV6-2/TRBV6-3|TRBJ2-4
TGTGCCAGCAGTTACCACGTGGGGGGGGCAGCCAAAAACATTCAGTACTTC
CASSYHVGGAAKNIQYF
>TRBD1|-|TRBV19|TRBJ1-1
TGTGCCAGTAGTATAGATTTTACTCCCGTTCGGGACAGGGGCTCGAACACTGAAGCTTTCTTT
CASSIDFTPVRDRGSNTEAFF
>TRBD2|-|TRBV19|TRBJ2-5
TGTGCCAGTAGCTCCATTAGACTAGCGGGAGGGGGTTTACGAGAGACCCAGTACTTC
CASSSIRLAGGGLRETQYF
>-|many|TRBV9|TRBJ2-1
TGTGCCAGCAGCCCACGGGAAGCTGGCAATGAGCAGTTCTTC
CASSPREAGNEQFF
>TRBD1|-|TRBV27|TRBJ1-6
TGTGCCAGCAGTCCGGGACAGAGCTCCTATAATTCACCCCTCCACTTT
CASSPGQSSYNSPLHF
>-|-|TRBV28|TRBJ1-3
TGTGCCAGCCGTCACCGGGGGACTGGAAACACCATATATTTT
CASRHRGTGNTIYF
>TRBD2|-|TRBV10-3|TRBJ2-5
TGTGCCATCAGACCGGGACTAGCGGGAGTAGAGACCCAGTACTTC
CAIRPGLAGVETQYF
>-|-|TRBV18|TRBJ1-1
TGTGCCAGCTCAAACAGAGCTGTGAACACTGAAGCTTTCTTT
CASSNRAVNTEAFF
>TRBD1|-|TRBV7-2|TRBJ2-1
TGTGCCAGCAGCTCGGACAGGGGAAGCTACAATGAGCAGTTCTTC
CASSSDRGSYNEQFF
>TRBD1|-|TRBV12-3/TRBV12-4|TRBJ1-5
TGTGCCAGCAGTGGGACAGCGGGAGGAGCCCAGCATTTT
CASSGTAGGAQHF
>-|-|TRBV30|TRBJ2-3
TGTGCCTGGAGTCCCTGGAAAGGGGGAGTCGGCACAGATACGCAGTATTTT
CAWSPWKGGVGTDTQYF
>TRBD2|-|TRBV27|TRBJ2-1
TGTGCCAGCAGTGCCCTAGCGGACAATGAGCAGTTCTTC
CASSALADNEQFF
>TRBD2|-|TRBV11-3|TRBJ2-2
TGTGCCAGCGGGACTACAAACACCGGGGAGCTGTTTTTT
CASGTTNTGELFF
>-|-|TRBV19|TRBJ2-5
TGTGCCAGTAGTTCAACGGGCCAAGAGACCCAGTACTTC
CASSSTGQETQYF
>-|-|TRBV7-3|TRBJ1-1
TGTGCCAGCAGCTTACCCCGGGGGGACACTGAAGCTTTCTTT
CASSLPRGDTEAFF
>TRBD1|-|TRBV2|TRBJ2-7
TGTGCCAGCAGCGGGACAGGGGAGGGGGAGTACTTC
CASSGTGEGEYF
>-|-|TRBV7-3|TRBJ2-1
TGTGCCAGCAGCTCCGGGACTTCCAAGCAGTTCTTC
CASSSGTSKQFF
>-|-|TRBV21-1|TRBJ2-6
TGTGCCAGCAGCAAGGGACAGCTTCTCTCTGGGGCCAACGTCCTGACTTTC
CASSKGQLLSGANVLTF
>-|-|TRBV2|TRBJ2-3
TGTGCCAGTACGATCAGGGCAAGCACAGATACGCAGTATTTT
CASTIRASTDTQYF
>-|-|TRBV6-6|TRBJ1-1
TGTGCCAGCAGTTATAAGGGGCAGAAGAACACTGAAGCTTTCTTT
CASSYKGQKNTEAFF
>TRBD1|-|TRBV6-5|TRBJ2-2
TGTGCCATTAGGACAGGGGTTAACACCGGGGAGCTGTTTTTT
CAIRTGVNTGELFF
>TRBD1|-|TRBV7-3|TRBJ1-6
TGTGCCAGCAGCTTACTACAGGGGAGTTCACCCCTCCACTTT
CASSLLQGSSPLHF
>-|-|TRBV5-4|TRBJ2-6
TGTGCCAGCAGCTCTGAACCGGGACACGGCTACTCTGGGGCCAACGTCCTGACTTTC
CASSSEPGHGYSGANVLTF
>TRBD1|-|TRBV5-6|TRBJ1-2
TGTGCCAGCAGCATACCGGGACAGAACTATGGCTACACCTTC
CASSIPGQNYGYTF
>-|-|TRBV10-3|TRBJ2-2
TGTGCCATCAGTGAGTCGAGTGGCGGGGTGGCCGGGGAGCTGTTTTTT
CAISESSGGVAGELFF
>TRBD1|-|TRBV6-2/TRBV6-3|TRBJ1-1
TGTGCCAGCAGTTTAGACAGGGGATGGGACACTGAAGCTTTCTTT
CASSLDRGWDTEAFF
>TRBD1|-|TRBV4-1|TRBJ1-4
TGCGCCAGCAGCCCATTACAGGGGACTAATGAAAAACTGTTTTTT
CASSPLQGTNEKLFF
>-|many|TRBV29-1|TRBJ2-7
TGCAGCGTTGAGGGCAGCTCCTACGAGCAGTACTTC
CSVEGSSYEQYF
>TRBD1|few|TRBV5-4|TRBJ2-2
TGTGCCAGCAGCCCAGGGGGCTTTAGGAACACCGGGGAGCTGTTTTTT
CASSPGGFRNTGELFF
>-|few|TRBV4-1|TRBJ1-1
TGCGCCAGCAGCCCTAGGGGTATAACTGAAGCTTTCTTT
CASSPRGITEAFF
>-|-|TRBV28|TRBJ1-5
TGTGCCAGCAGTTTCTACAGGGACACCCGGCCCCAGCATTTT
CASSFYRDTRPQHF
>TRBD1|-|TRBV7-2|TRBJ2-7
TGTGCCAGCAGCTCCCGGACAGGGCCCTACGAGCAGTACTTC
CASSSRTGPYEQYF